A single sample is the source of the 25 T cell receptor beta chains below, sequenced in a study of CD8 T cells in Susac syndrome. The authors reverse transcribed roughly 0.5 to 1 ug RNA with random hexamers. Each CDR3 protein gets one entry after TCRdb re-called the immunoSEQ multiplex PCR reads with MiXCR. The sample records some 110,000 distinct CDR3 sequences, around 94% being singletons. Sequencing input: CD8+ T cells from PBMCs. The origin of the receptors is a human donor with Susac syndrome.

This clonotype was seen once. The rearrangement joins TRBV5-1 to TRBJ1-1; no firm D call. Germline V lookup: CDR1 SGHRS, CDR2 YFSETQ. The CDR3 loop spans 16 amino acids. Trimming took 4 bases from V and 2 from J, leaving 18 bases between them. The CDR3 sequence is CASSPLGTLQNTEAFF. The CDR3 DNA reads TGCGCCAGCAGCCCCCTTGGAACCCTCCAAAACACTGAAGCTTTCTTT.

The chain links TRBV13 to TRBJ1-1; D is perhaps TRBD1 (5 bases). The CDR3 sequence is 17 residues long. With 2 bases removed from V and 0 bases from J, the gap between germline ends came to 16 bases. CDR1 is PRHDT, CDR2 FYEKMQ, per germline (reference sequence). The CDR3 protein is CASSLWGDGGMNTEAFF. The DNA of the CDR3 is TGTGCCAGCAGCTTATGGGGGGACGGGGGAATGAACACTGAAGCTTTCTTT.

About this clonotype: It is likely a read error, because the conserved phenylalanine at the end of the CDR3 is missing. The genes are TRBV29-1 and TRBJ1-1; no reliable D call. The CDR3 runs to 12 residues. V lost 7 bases and J 3 bases, leaving 12 bases between the germline ends. Germline V lookup: CDR1 SQVTM, CDR2 ANQGSEA. CDR3 nucleotides: TGCAGCGCTTCCACACGGGACACTGAAGCTTTCCTT. Translating gives CSASTRDTEAFL.

Worth noting for this clonotype: An end of the junction does not agree with germline; a read error may underlie this. The chain links TRBV20-1 to TRBJ2-5; D is perhaps TRBD1 (5 bases). CDR3 length: 12 amino acids. The germline gives CDR1 DFQATT, CDR2 SNEGSKA (reference sequence). The CDR3: CSAGDSQETQYF. CDR3 nucleotides: TGCAGTGCTGGAGACAGCCAAGAGACCCAGTACTTC.

This clonotype was seen only once. The rearrangement links TRBV3-1 to TRBJ2-5; 14 nucleotides align to TRBD2. The germline V gene has CDR1 LGHDT and CDR2 YNNKEL (reference sequence). Trimming cost V 4 bases and J 7 bases; bases outside gene matches: 8. CDR3 length: 16 amino acids. The CDR3 here is CASSRPTSGGVGTQYF. CDR3 in DNA: TGTGCCAGCAGCCGCCCGACTAGCGGGGGGGTAGGGACCCAGTACTTC.

The chain links TRBV3-1 to TRBJ2-5; 10 bases fit TRBD2. The V gene end was trimmed by 0 bases and the J gene end by 4 bases; junction bases not matched to a gene: 5. The CDR3 sequence is 16 residues long. CDR1 and CDR2 from the germline V gene are LGHDT and YNNKEL (reference sequence). The CDR3 DNA reads TGTGCCAGCAGCCAAGATTGGTCTAGCGGGGGAGAGACCCAGTACTTC. Protein: CASSQDWSSGGETQYF.

CDR3 protein: CSAESRAEGAYEQYF. The CDR3 nucleotides read TGCAGTGCCGAGAGTCGGGCAGAGGGGGCCTACGAGCAGTACTTC. The rearrangement uses TRBV20-1 and TRBJ2-7, with a weak D call TRBD1 (6 bases). Trimming took 6 bases from V and 2 from J, leaving 20 bases between them. In germline, CDR1 is DFQATT, CDR2 SNEGSKA (reference sequence). CDR3 length: 15 residues.

J is TRBJ2-7 and V is TRBV12-3 or TRBV12-4; TRBD1 might be the D (6 bases). The CDR3 totals 13 residues. V was trimmed by 6 bases and J by 1 base, leaving 10 bases between them. The CDR3 sequence: CASRRTDSYEQYF. The CDR3 bases are TGTGCCAGCAGGCGGACAGATTCCTACGAGCAGTACTTC.

The chain joins TRBV7-9 to TRBJ2-7, with unresolved D. Germline lookup yields CDR1 SEHNR and CDR2 FQNEAQ (reference sequence). Trimming cost V 5 bases and J 7 bases, with 15 bases left between them. This CDR3 is built from 13 residues. The CDR3 coding sequence is TGTGCCAGCAGCCTCGCAACGAGTGGGGAGCAGTACTTC. It yields the protein CASSLATSGEQYF.

This clonotype was counted a single time. J is TRBJ2-5 and V is TRBV24-1; D tentatively reads TRBD1 or TRBD2 (6 bases each). Deletions cut 8 bases from V and 0 bases from J, with 18 bases between. CDR1 and CDR2 (germline): KGHDR, SFDVKD. The CDR3 totals 16 residues. CDR3 nucleotides: TGTGCCACCACCGGGGGCGAGAATTCGTACCAAGAGACCCAGTACTTC. Its protein product is CATTGGENSYQETQYF.

This chain connects TRBV15 to TRBJ2-1; D gene unclear. Trimming removed 1 base at V and 7 bases at J, with 8 bases between. The CDR3 spans 13 residues. Germline lookup yields CDR1 LNHNV and CDR2 YYDKDF (reference sequence). DNA of the CDR3: TGTGCCACCAGCAGAGGGGATAGAAATGAGCAGTTCTTC. Its protein is CATSRGDRNEQFF.

The chain is built from TRBV4-2 and TRBJ2-3; weak D call: TRBD2 (5 bases). CDR3 size: 15 residues. V lost 0 bases, J lost 0 bases, and 7 bases lay in between. Germline V gene sequence: CDR1 LGHNA, CDR2 YNFKEQ. In DNA, the CDR3 is TGTGCCAGCAGCCAAGAGGACTTTAGCACAGATACGCAGTATTTT. It specifies CASSQEDFSTDTQYF.

This chain links TRBV4-1 with TRBJ2-3; D is unresolved. There are 12 residues in the CDR3. V lost 1 base and J 6 bases, leaving 5 bases between the germline ends. The germline V gene encodes CDR1 MGHRA and CDR2 YSYEKL. As DNA, the CDR3 is TGCGCCAGCAGCCAAGCCTTGGATACGCAGTATTTT. It encodes CASSQALDTQYF.

The chain employs TRBV21-1 and TRBJ2-5. TRBV21-1 has pseudogene status. The CDR3 totals 14 residues. The CDR3 reads CASSKVHRLMTQYF. CDR3 coding DNA: TGTGCCAGCAGCAAAGTCCATCGTCTCATGACCCAGTACTTC.

The sample holds one count of this clonotype. The rearrangement uses TRBV7-9 and TRBJ1-5; D is ambiguous. The CDR3 runs to 14 residues. Between the trimmed V and J ends, which lost 0 bases and 4 bases, there was a span of 7 bases. Germline V CDR1 and CDR2: SEHNR, FQNEAQ (reference sequence). The chain's CDR3 is CASSLAAYNQPQHF. CDR3 coding DNA: TGTGCCAGCAGCTTAGCGGCTTATAATCAGCCCCAGCATTTT.

This clonotype was picked up one time. J is TRBJ2-7 and V is TRBV27; D is possibly TRBD2 (5 bases). Germline V lookup: CDR1 MNHEY, CDR2 SMNVEV (reference sequence). V dropped 3 bases and J dropped 0 bases, with 9 bases sitting between them. CDR3 length: 14 amino acids. This CDR3 is CASSFRLASYEQYF. The CDR3 DNA follows: TGTGCCAGCAGTTTTCGCCTAGCCTCCTACGAGCAGTACTTC.

The table lists this clonotype with a count of one. The J gene is TRBJ2-3, the V gene TRBV6-6, with unresolved D. Germline assignment: CDR1 MNHNY and CDR2 SVGAGI (reference sequence). The CDR3 loop spans 12 amino acids. Between the trimmed V and J ends, which lost 0 bases and 5 bases, there was a span of 3 bases. CDR3 in amino acids: CASSYSEDTQYF. The CDR3 bases are TGTGCCAGCAGTTACTCCGAAGATACGCAGTATTTT.

The J gene is TRBJ2-5, the V gene TRBV12-3 or TRBV12-4; D is undetermined. The CDR3 runs to 11 residues. Between the trimmed V and J ends, which lost 10 bases and 5 bases, there was a span of 11 bases. DNA of the CDR3: TGTGCCACCAAATACGGGGAGACCCAGTACTTC. Its translation is CATKYGETQYF.

The genes are TRBV12-5 and TRBJ2-2, with D possibly matching TRBD1 (6 bases). Per germline, CDR1 LGHNT and CDR2 FRNRAP. CDR3 length: 16 amino acids. Trimming stripped 5 bases from V and 1 base from J, with 14 bases between. The CDR3 sequence: CASGPPVQGNTGELFF. The CDR3 region has the DNA TGTGCTAGTGGTCCTCCCGTACAGGGGAACACCGGGGAGCTGTTTTTT.

The chain couples TRBV6-5 to TRBJ1-1, with D maybe TRBD1 (6 bases). The CDR3 extends over 13 amino acids. CDR1 is MNHEY, CDR2 SVGAGI, per germline. V lost 0 bases to trimming and J lost 12 bases, with 14 bases between them. Written as DNA, the CDR3 is TGTGCCAGCAGTTACTCATTCGGACAGTTGTCTTTCTTT. Translation: CASSYSFGQLSFF.

The gene calls are TRBV20-1 and TRBJ2-1; tentative D call: TRBD2 (6 bases). Between the trimmed V and J ends, which lost 0 bases and 4 bases, there was a span of 19 bases. Germline CDR1 reads DFQATT; CDR2 reads SNEGSKA (reference sequence). The CDR3 is made up of 17 amino acids. As DNA, the CDR3 is TGCAGTGCTAGAGATCTAAATGGGAGGAAACCTTACAATGAGCAGTTCTTC. Its protein product is CSARDLNGRKPYNEQFF.

The gene calls are TRBV7-8 and TRBJ1-5, with a tentative D call TRBD1 (6 bases). The length of the CDR3 is 15 residues. Trimming removed 2 bases from V and 3 bases from J, with 11 bases in between. Germline lookup yields CDR1 SGHVS and CDR2 FQNEAQ. CDR3: CASSLSTGFNQPQHF. The CDR3 DNA sequence: TGTGCCAGCAGCTTATCCACAGGGTTCAATCAGCCCCAGCATTTT.

The chain carries TRBV7-9 and TRBJ2-5, with D perhaps matching TRBD1 (6 bases). This CDR3 region has 14 residues. Germline V lookup: CDR1 SEHNR, CDR2 FQNEAQ (reference sequence). V lost 4 bases and J 1 base, leaving 10 bases between the germline ends. The CDR3 region has the DNA TGTGCCAGCAGCTCAGACAGGTTCCAAGAGACCCAGTACTTC. Protein: CASSSDRFQETQYF.

The genes are TRBV4-3 and TRBJ1-2; a possible D gene is TRBD1 (5 bases). CDR1 is LGHNA, CDR2 YSLEER, per germline. Trimming left V 4 bases short and J 4 bases short, with 16 bases between. The CDR3 has 15 residues. The CDR3 region has the DNA TGCGCCAGCAGCCCTCGCAGGGAATCCCTCTATGGCTACACCTTC. Translated: CASSPRRESLYGYTF.

V gene TRBV14 combines with J gene TRBJ2-2; 9 bases are a match to TRBD1. V gave up 4 bases and J gave up 7 bases; unmatched junction bases: 7. Germline V gene data show CDR1 as SGHDN and CDR2 as FVKESK. This CDR3 has 15 residues. The CDR3 sequence is CASSPWTGVSGELFF. The DNA for the CDR3 is TGTGCCAGCAGCCCATGGACAGGGGTGAGCGGGGAGCTGTTTTTT.